What follows is one T cell receptor beta chain and its context. Its antigen is not identified. It was with a sample-barcoded 5' primer and a J-beta primer mix that a second PCR of roughly 7 to 12 cycles was run. In TCRdb, the 5' RACE reads were re-called with MiXCR into one record per CDR3 protein. The table records roughly 1,700,000 distinct CDR3 sequences, 25% to 30% of them present only once. CDR1 SEHNR and CDR2 FQNEAQ come from the germline V gene (reference sequence). V lost 6 bases and J 5 bases, leaving 17 bases between the germline ends. The CDR3 is 14 amino acids. The record originates from a study of blood T cells in healthy people across ages. Study-level findings and limits: Unsorted PBMCs ruled out conclusive naive versus antigen-experienced comparison.

Extraction yielded at least 5.5 micrograms of total RNA per sample. Sequencing was done on a sample of blood. This TCR came from a woman younger than 45 in good health. V and J are TRBV7-9 and TRBJ2-7, with unresolved D. In nucleotides, the CDR3 is TGTGCCAGCAGTCCCCAGTGGGCCTCGGACGAGCAGTACTTC. Amino acid sequence: CASSPQWASDEQYF.